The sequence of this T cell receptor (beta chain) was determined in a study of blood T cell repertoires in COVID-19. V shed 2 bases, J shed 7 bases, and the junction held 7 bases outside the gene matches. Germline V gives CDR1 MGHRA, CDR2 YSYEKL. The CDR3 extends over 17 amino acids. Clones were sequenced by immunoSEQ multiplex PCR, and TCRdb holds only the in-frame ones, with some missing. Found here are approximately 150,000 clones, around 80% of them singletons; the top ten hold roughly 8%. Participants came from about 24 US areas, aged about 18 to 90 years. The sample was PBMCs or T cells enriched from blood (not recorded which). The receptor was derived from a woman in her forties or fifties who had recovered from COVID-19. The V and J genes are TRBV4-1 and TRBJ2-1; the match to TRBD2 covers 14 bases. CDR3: CASSQLTSGGANNEQFF. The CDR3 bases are TGCGCCAGCAGCCAACTGACTAGCGGGGGGGCCAATAATGAGCAGTTCTTC.